Listed below are T cell receptor beta chains from one sample, sequenced in a study of T cell responses to AZD1222 COVID-19 vaccine. Repertoires were generated with immunoSEQ multiplex PCR, while TCRdb's copy carries only in-frame clones and drops some. The sample contains approximately 74,000 clones, 80% to 90% of which appear only once. The starting material was peripheral blood, obtained on day 0 of AZD1222 vaccination. The receptors originated from an adult in good health. Each CDR3 is given with its conserved first and last residue. Fields, in order: CDR3 protein, CDR3 DNA, D gene, J gene, V gene, clone size. The D gene is left open where the match is weak. The listing skips clone size in some rows; elsewhere it reads once, few, many or a size class.

CDR3: CASSPGTGGRGYTF
DNA: TGTGCCAGCTCACCAGGGACAGGGGGAAGAGGATACACCTTC
D: TRBD1
J: TRBJ1-2
V: TRBV18
size: few

CDR3: CAISRDPDFPYNEQFF
DNA: TGTGCCATCAGTCGAGACCCCGATTTCCCCTACAATGAGCAGTTCTTC
D: -
J: TRBJ2-1
V: TRBV10-3
size: -

CDR3: CATSPGPSYEQYF
DNA: TGTGCCACCAGTCCGGGGCCCTCCTACGAGCAGTACTTC
D: -
J: TRBJ2-7
V: TRBV24-1
size: -

CDR3: CASSLAGTNNVLTF
DNA: TGTGCCAGCAGCCTAGCGGGAACTAACAACGTCCTGACTTTC
D: TRBD2
J: TRBJ2-6
V: TRBV5-4
size: -

CDR3: CASSFGGGNTDTQYF
DNA: TGTGCCAGCAGTTTTGGCGGGGGAAACACCGATACGCAGTATTTT
D: TRBD2
J: TRBJ2-3
V: TRBV28
size: -

CDR3: CAWSVPPRGAGGYTF
DNA: TGTGCCTGGAGTGTTCCCCCCAGGGGGGCGGGGGGCTACACCTTC
D: TRBD1
J: TRBJ1-2
V: TRBV30
size: -

CDR3: CSAREEGEQFF
DNA: TGCAGTGCTAGAGAGGAGGGAGAGCAGTTCTTC
D: -
J: TRBJ2-1
V: TRBV20-1
size: -

CDR3: CASSVNRGTEAFF
DNA: TGTGCCAGCAGCGTTAACAGGGGGACTGAAGCTTTCTTT
D: TRBD1
J: TRBJ1-1
V: TRBV9
size: -

CDR3: CASSAGTGDNQPQHF
DNA: TGTGCCAGCAGCGCTGGGACAGGGGATAATCAGCCCCAGCATTTT
D: TRBD1
J: TRBJ1-5
V: TRBV7-2
size: -

CDR3: CASGRAGGTDTQYF
DNA: TGTGCCAGCGGTCGGGCGGGCGGCACAGATACGCAGTATTTT
D: -
J: TRBJ2-3
V: TRBV18
size: -

CDR3: CASSLGTRTDTQYF
DNA: TGTGCCAGCAGCCTCGGGACTCGCACAGATACGCAGTATTTT
D: -
J: TRBJ2-3
V: TRBV3-1/TRBV3-2
size: -

CDR3: CASRRTGTGADYGYTF
DNA: TGTGCCAGCAGGAGAACCGGGACAGGGGCCGACTATGGCTACACCTTC
D: TRBD1
J: TRBJ1-2
V: TRBV3-1/TRBV3-2
size: -

CDR3: CASSIASGSHTGELFF
DNA: TGTGCCAGTAGTATCGCCAGCGGGAGTCACACCGGGGAGCTGTTTTTT
D: TRBD2
J: TRBJ2-2
V: TRBV19
size: few

CDR3: CASSFWGTDTQYF
DNA: TGTGCCAGCAGTTTTTGGGGAACAGATACGCAGTATTTT
D: -
J: TRBJ2-3
V: TRBV27
size: -

CDR3: CASSLNRDQPQHF
DNA: TGTGCCAGCAGCTTAAACAGGGATCAGCCCCAGCATTTT
D: -
J: TRBJ1-5
V: TRBV7-3
size: medium-sized

CDR3: CASSFAGTNTGELFF
DNA: TGTGCCAGCAGTTTCGCCGGTACGAACACCGGGGAGCTGTTTTTT
D: -
J: TRBJ2-2
V: TRBV6-5
size: -

CDR3: CSASVPFAGVWNEQFF
DNA: TGCAGTGCTAGTGTGCCCTTTGCGGGAGTGTGGAATGAGCAGTTCTTC
D: TRBD2
J: TRBJ2-1
V: TRBV20-1
size: -

CDR3: CASSQGGHTNTEAFF
DNA: TGTGCCAGCAGCCAAGGGGGACACACGAACACTGAAGCTTTCTTT
D: -
J: TRBJ1-1
V: TRBV3-1/TRBV3-2
size: few

CDR3: CAALPWGVTGNQPQHF
DNA: TGTGCCGCCTTGCCCTGGGGAGTGACTGGCAATCAGCCCCAGCATTTT
D: -
J: TRBJ1-5
V: TRBV28
size: once

CDR3: CATSDRKDGANYGYTF
DNA: TGTGCCACCAGTGATCGTAAGGACGGGGCTAACTATGGCTACACCTTC
D: -
J: TRBJ1-2
V: TRBV24-1
size: -

CDR3: CASSYTRPGTGSSYEQYF
DNA: TGTGCCAGCAGCTACACTCGTCCCGGGACAGGGAGCTCCTACGAGCAGTACTTC
D: TRBD1
J: TRBJ2-7
V: TRBV11-2
size: -

CDR3: CASSCWREECGYTF
DNA: TGTGCCAGCAGTTGTTGGAGGGAGGAATGTGGCTACACCTTC
D: -
J: TRBJ1-2
V: TRBV27
size: -

CDR3: CASSLLGNNSPLHF
DNA: TGTGCCAGCAGTTTATTAGGGAACAATTCACCCCTCCACTTT
D: -
J: TRBJ1-6
V: TRBV28
size: -

CDR3: CASSLEFGVQETQYF
DNA: TGTGCCAGCAGCTTAGAATTCGGGGTCCAAGAGACCCAGTACTTC
D: -
J: TRBJ2-5
V: TRBV7-6
size: -

CDR3: CASSFRALPGNQPQHF
DNA: TGTGCCAGCAGTTTCCGAGCGCTTCCGGGCAATCAGCCCCAGCATTTT
D: -
J: TRBJ1-5
V: TRBV27
size: -

CDR3: CASRGGTGDEKLFF
DNA: TGTGCCAGCAGGGGTGGGACAGGGGATGAAAAACTGTTTTTT
D: TRBD1
J: TRBJ1-4
V: TRBV6-6
size: -

CDR3: CASSVGTSGGQGEQFF
DNA: TGTGCCAGCAGCGTAGGGACTAGCGGGGGACAGGGTGAGCAGTTCTTC
D: TRBD2
J: TRBJ2-1
V: TRBV9
size: -

CDR3: CASSYQPGLDYEQYF
DNA: TGTGCCAGCAGTTACCAACCGGGACTAGACTACGAGCAGTACTTC
D: TRBD2
J: TRBJ2-7
V: TRBV6-5
size: -

CDR3: CASSEGYGYTF
DNA: TGTGCCAGCAGTGAGGGCTATGGCTACACCTTC
D: -
J: TRBJ1-2
V: TRBV28
size: -

CDR3: CASSVRGEGFYNEQFF
DNA: TGTGCCAGCAGCGTCAGGGGTGAGGGGTTCTACAATGAGCAGTTCTTC
D: -
J: TRBJ2-1
V: TRBV9
size: -

CDR3: CASAPGRGNYGYTF
DNA: TGTGCTAGTGCACCGGGTCGGGGTAACTATGGCTACACCTTC
D: -
J: TRBJ1-2
V: TRBV12-5
size: -

CDR3: CASSYYNEQFF
DNA: TGTGCCAGCAGTTACTACAATGAGCAGTTCTTC
D: -
J: TRBJ2-1
V: TRBV5-6
size: -

CDR3: CASSLAMGSTEAFF
DNA: TGTGCCAGCAGCTTAGCGATGGGTAGCACTGAAGCTTTCTTT
D: -
J: TRBJ1-1
V: TRBV7-9
size: -

CDR3: CASSVGTAPDYGYTF
DNA: TGTGCCAGCAGCGTAGGAACAGCTCCGGACTATGGCTACACCTTC
D: -
J: TRBJ1-2
V: TRBV9
size: few

CDR3: CASSEPYAYNEQFF
DNA: TGCGCCAGCAGTGAGCCCTACGCGTACAATGAGCAGTTCTTC
D: -
J: TRBJ2-1
V: TRBV10-2
size: -

CDR3: CASRPRGGGQFF
DNA: TGTGCCAGCAGACCACGGGGGGGCGGGCAGTTCTTC
D: TRBD2
J: TRBJ2-1
V: TRBV7-2
size: -

CDR3: CASSLGQGIANEKLFF
DNA: TGCGCCAGCAGCTTGGGACAGGGGATCGCTAATGAAAAACTGTTTTTT
D: TRBD1
J: TRBJ1-4
V: TRBV5-1
size: -

CDR3: CASSLGGGASYNEQFF
DNA: TGTGCCAGCAGCTTAGGTGGGGGTGCTTCCTACAATGAGCAGTTCTTC
D: -
J: TRBJ2-1
V: TRBV7-3
size: -

CDR3: CASSETFRNEQFF
DNA: TGTGCCAGCAGTGAAACTTTCAGGAATGAGCAGTTCTTC
D: -
J: TRBJ2-1
V: TRBV2
size: -

CDR3: CASRSTGDRVREQYF
DNA: TGTGCCAGCAGGTCCACCGGGGACAGGGTTCGCGAGCAGTACTTC
D: TRBD1
J: TRBJ2-7
V: TRBV6-4
size: -

CDR3: CASSYPLCHETQYF
DNA: TGTGCCAGCAGTTACCCCTTATGCCATGAGACGCAGTATTTT
D: -
J: TRBJ2-3
V: TRBV6-5
size: -

CDR3: CAWSRPDAGRAEAFF
DNA: TGTGCCTGGAGTCGCCCTGACGCAGGTCGCGCTGAAGCTTTCTTT
D: -
J: TRBJ1-1
V: TRBV30
size: -

CDR3: CASSLGSTGSTGELFF
DNA: TGTGCCAGCAGCTTAGGCTCGACAGGGTCCACCGGGGAGCTGTTTTTT
D: TRBD1
J: TRBJ2-2
V: TRBV13
size: -

CDR3: CASSLGVAASTDTQYF
DNA: TGCGCCAGCAGCTTGGGGGTAGCGGCAAGCACAGATACGCAGTATTTT
D: -
J: TRBJ2-3
V: TRBV5-1
size: -

CDR3: CASSQGGAEPLHF
DNA: TGTGCCAGCAGCCAGGGCGGGGCGGAACCCCTCCACTTT
D: -
J: TRBJ1-6
V: TRBV5-4
size: -

CDR3: CASTAGSSYEQYF
DNA: TGTGCCAGCACGGCAGGTAGCTCCTACGAGCAGTACTTC
D: -
J: TRBJ2-7
V: TRBV28
size: -

CDR3: CASSPVLAGAGAYEQYF
DNA: TGTGCCAGCTCACCGGTACTAGCGGGGGCCGGGGCGTACGAGCAGTACTTC
D: TRBD2
J: TRBJ2-7
V: TRBV18
size: -

CDR3: CASSVDGRGPEAFF
DNA: TGTGCCAGCAGCGTAGATGGCAGGGGACCTGAAGCTTTCTTT
D: -
J: TRBJ1-1
V: TRBV9
size: few

CDR3: CASSLLGKMYEQYF
DNA: TGTGCCAGCAGTTTATTGGGGAAGATGTACGAGCAGTACTTC
D: -
J: TRBJ2-7
V: TRBV28
size: -

CDR3: CASSLAGLTPPYEQYF
DNA: TGCGCCAGCAGCTTGGCGGGACTGACCCCTCCCTACGAGCAGTACTTC
D: -
J: TRBJ2-7
V: TRBV5-1
size: -

CDR3: CASSTTATGIHGYTF
DNA: TGTGCCAGCAGCACGACCGCGACAGGGATCCATGGCTACACCTTC
D: TRBD1
J: TRBJ1-2
V: TRBV6-2/TRBV6-3
size: -

CDR3: CASSPRRRIRSQPQHF
DNA: TGTGCCAGCAGTCCGAGGAGGCGTATACGGTCTCAGCCCCAGCATTTT
D: -
J: TRBJ1-5
V: TRBV28
size: -

CDR3: CAIRPNTGEAFF
DNA: TGTGCCATCCGGCCGAATACAGGGGAAGCTTTCTTT
D: -
J: TRBJ1-1
V: TRBV10-3
size: -

CDR3: CASSANGNTEAFF
DNA: TGTGCCAGCAGCGCAAACGGGAACACTGAAGCTTTCTTT
D: -
J: TRBJ1-1
V: TRBV7-2
size: -

CDR3: CASGWTGELFF
DNA: TGTGCCAGCGGATGGACCGGGGAGCTGTTTTTT
D: -
J: TRBJ2-2
V: TRBV6-5
size: -

CDR3: CASSSTAGGYNEQFF
DNA: TGTGCCAGCAGCTCAACAGCGGGGGGCTACAATGAGCAGTTCTTC
D: TRBD2
J: TRBJ2-1
V: TRBV7-3
size: -

CDR3: CASSPGLEGTQYF
DNA: TGTGCCAGCTCACCAGGGCTAGAAGGGACCCAGTACTTC
D: -
J: TRBJ2-5
V: TRBV18
size: few

CDR3: CASSFPGTSGTYEQYF
DNA: TGTGCCAGCAGCTTCCCCGGGACTAGCGGAACCTACGAGCAGTACTTC
D: TRBD2
J: TRBJ2-7
V: TRBV7-9
size: -

CDR3: CEDYGYTF
DNA: TGTGAAGACTATGGCTACACCTTC
D: -
J: TRBJ1-2
V: TRBV28
size: -

CDR3: CATSDPGLAGGYEQYF
DNA: TGTGCCACCAGTGACCCGGGACTAGCAGGGGGCTACGAGCAGTACTTC
D: TRBD2
J: TRBJ2-7
V: TRBV24-1
size: -